Sequencing of this TCR beta chain was carried out in a study of T cell responses to AZD1222 COVID-19 vaccine. Whole-study context: Second-dose groups at about 4 or about 12 weeks were pooled. Findings of the study overall: Donors were mostly white British, more females; clonal diversity possibly underestimated. Of spike-specific TCRs, nearly half reportedly target regions left unmutated in variants.

Using immunoSEQ multiplex PCR, the repertoire was profiled, and TCRdb retains in-frame clones only, with some absent. Of about 110,000 clones listed, about 86% are singletons. CDR1 is SGHNT, CDR2 YYREEE, per germline (reference sequence). With 0 bases clipped from V and 5 bases from J, the junction kept 5 bases outside the gene matches. The length of the CDR3 is 15 residues. Of note for this clone: Its antigen is undetermined.

The sample was peripheral blood, taken on day 0 of AZD1222 vaccination. The chain links TRBV5-4 to TRBJ2-5; 9 bases are shared with TRBD2. This TCR was sampled from an adult in good health. CDR3 bases: TGTGCCAGCAGCTTGGGCGGGGGGGCGTACGAGACCCAGTACTTC. Protein product: CASSLGGGAYETQYF. Filled out from reference TRBV5-4 and TRBJ2-5, the complete variable domain reads ETGVTQSPTHLIKTRGQQVTLRCSSQSGHNTVSWYQQALGQGPQFIFQYYREEENGRGNFPPRFSGLQFPNYSSELNVNALELDDSALYLCASSLGGGAYETQYFGPGTRLLVL.